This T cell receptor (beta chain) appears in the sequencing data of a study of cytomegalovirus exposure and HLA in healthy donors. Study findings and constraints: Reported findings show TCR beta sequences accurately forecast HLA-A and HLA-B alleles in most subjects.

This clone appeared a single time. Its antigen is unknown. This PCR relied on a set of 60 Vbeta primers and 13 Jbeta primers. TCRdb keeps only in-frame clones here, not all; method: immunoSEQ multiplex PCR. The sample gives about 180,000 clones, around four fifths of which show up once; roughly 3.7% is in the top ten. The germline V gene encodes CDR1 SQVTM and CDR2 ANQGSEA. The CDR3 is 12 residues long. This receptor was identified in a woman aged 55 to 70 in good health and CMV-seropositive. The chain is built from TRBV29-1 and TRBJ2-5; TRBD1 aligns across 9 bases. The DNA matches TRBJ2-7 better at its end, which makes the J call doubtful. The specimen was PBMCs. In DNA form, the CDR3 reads TGCAGCGTTGCGGGACAGGGCTACGAGCAGTACTTC. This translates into CSVAGQGYEQYF.